This T cell receptor beta chain was observed in a study of T cell responses to AZD1222 COVID-19 vaccine. Findings and caveats of the study: The breadth and depth of Spike-specific TCRs increased once two AZD1222 doses had been given. The sample set comprised mostly white British donors with more females, and clonal diversity was possibly underestimated.

Repertoires were generated with immunoSEQ multiplex PCR, while TCRdb's copy carries only in-frame clones and drops some. The sample consists of just under 150,000 clones, 70% to 90% of them appearing once. For this clone: What it binds is unknown.

This receptor was taken from an adult who received the AZD1222 COVID-19 vaccine. The specimen comprised peripheral blood, sampled 28 days after the second AZD1222 dose.

In DNA form, the CDR3 reads TGTGCCAGCAGTTTATCGGGGGTCGGCGGCACTGAAGCTTTCTTT. This translates into CASSLSGVGGTEAFF. The chain links TRBV27 to TRBJ1-1, with D perhaps matching TRBD1 (5 bases). V was pared by 0 bases and J by 4 bases, with 12 bases between. Looked up from germline, CDR1 is MNHEY and CDR2 is SMNVEV (reference sequence). This CDR3 has 15 amino acids.